This T cell receptor (beta chain) was sequenced for a study of T cell repertoires in cytomegalovirus infection. Study as a whole: Indications came from public TCR beta signatures; they pointed to CMV infection and to a matching HLA type.

Study-wide points: Adding up the frequency of public TCR beta families identified people who carried CMV plus the relevant HLA. Predominance within the ex vivo response was attributable to HLA-C-restricted CMV-specific TCR beta clonotypes.

This clonotype was counted many times. Its antigen remains unknown. TCRdb used MiXCR to reprocess the reads, holding one entry per CDR3 protein. This sample carries approximately 160,000 distinct CDR3 sequences, 15% to 20% of them seen once, and the ten largest clones take under 20%. The CDR3 is made up of 15 amino acids. Germline values: CDR1 SGHTA, CDR2 FQGTGA. The J segment lost 4 bases and the V segment lost 5 bases, leaving 3 bases of the junction unmatched. This chain uses TRBV7-3 with TRBJ2-1; 12 nucleotides line up with TRBD2. Material for sequencing was CD8+ T cells from PBMCs. This clonotype was obtained from a human donor in good health (CMV status not recorded). Some clones in this sample may be carry-over from other donors' samples. In nucleotides, the CDR3 is TGTGCCAGCAGCCCTCTAGCGGGGGGGTACAATGAGCAGTTCTTC. This sequence encodes CASSPLAGGYNEQFF.